This TCR beta chain was captured by sequencing in a study of blood T cell repertoires in COVID-19 (TCRdb year 2020). With regard to the full study: The collaborator samples originated in the United States, Italy and Spain and spanned the acute and convalescent phases of COVID-19. The prospective study material was composed of cDNA or gDNA derived from T cells, B-cell-depleted T cells, or PBMCs. Subjects who had been exposed to COVID-19, were actively infected with it, or had recovered from it provided the deeply sampled blood TCRbeta repertoires that made up the dataset. The repertoires were made available in a free public database intended to serve as a resource for research on the immune response to SARS-CoV-2. Samples were obtained from the ongoing ImmuneRACE study (first 160 participants) and from over a thousand subjects provided by 6 global collaborators. The sample metadata nearly always contained a de-identified subject ID, COVID-19 status, age in years and sex. Where HLA class I and class II types were available, the types were taken from metadata supplied by the sample provider, not from assay-based typing.

The collaborating institutions used their own protocols to collect whole blood in K2EDTA tubes. For TCRbeta analysis, collaborator samples were shipped as frozen whole blood, as isolated PBMCs, or as DNA extracted from either sample type. Broad study findings and their caveats: The amount of clinical and demographic metadata varied by source and participant and was provided uncurated.

With respect to this clone: Its specific antigen is unknown. No base quality information exists; no much larger clone differs at one position.

The CDR3 runs 12 amino acids, cysteine and phenylalanine included. The read is trimmed to its CDR3 DNA, 36 bases read in frame from base 1. CDR1 and CDR2, looked up from the germline V gene (reference sequence), are GTSNPN and SVGIG. The germline ends are 16 bases apart after V is trimmed by 6 bases and J by 8 bases. TCRbeta CDR3 regions were amplified from genomic DNA using the immunoSEQ Assay, a bias-controlled multiplex PCR. On the study's bioinformatics: The number of nucleated cells in each sample was estimated by amplification of reference gene primers within the assay. To quantify the absolute abundance of each unique TCRbeta CDR3 rearrangement, sequence reads were collapsed and filtered. For each sample, productive Simpson clonality was calculated by taking the square root of Simpson's diversity index across productive rearrangements. TCRdb stores this immuneACCESS table with in-frame sequences only. Part of the clones is absent; in the studies checked, under half of the shortfall reflects unresolved V genes, and no reason is known for the rest. The V and J calls and clone size are taken from that table; D and trimming were inferred from the DNA. The sample table shows more than 100,000 clones, and approximately 84% are seen once. The ten largest clones take up 1.4% to 1.5% of the sample.

The sample was peripheral blood. The chain couples TRBV30 to TRBJ1-1; no D gene can be assigned with confidence. This clonotype originated in a man in his 60s with acute or convalescent COVID-19. The CDR3 reads CACPKGGNEAFF. At the DNA level, the sequence is TGTGCCTGCCCGAAGGGAGGGAACGAAGCTTTCTTT.